This is a list of T cell receptor beta chains from one sample in a study of T-cell reconstitution after alpha-beta-depleted transplantation in children. TCRdb called the PCR reads again in MiXCR, with one record for every CDR3 protein. The sample consists of about 90,000 distinct CDR3 sequences, 7% to 10% of them appearing once. The material sequenced was PBMCs from the stem cell graft donor, taken from the stem cell graft. Receptors originate from a human donor who donated a stem cell graft to a child with congenital amegakaryocytic thrombocytopenia. Each CDR3 is given with its conserved first and last residue. A D gene is named only where the DNA matches it firmly. Clone sizes are shown as once, few, many or a size class.

j_gene: TRBJ2-7; abundance: many; v_gene: TRBV27; d_gene: -; CDR3aa: CASSQGVGQSYEQYF; CDR3nt: TGTGCCAGCAGTCAAGGGGTCGGGCAGTCCTACGAGCAGTACTTC
j_gene: TRBJ2-2; abundance: many; v_gene: TRBV7-9; d_gene: -; CDR3aa: CASTPPGELFF; CDR3nt: TGTGCCAGCACCCCCCCCGGGGAGCTGTTTTTT
j_gene: TRBJ1-5; abundance: many; v_gene: TRBV7-9; d_gene: TRBD1; CDR3aa: CASSLVTGGNNQPQHF; CDR3nt: TGTGCCAGCAGCTTAGTAACAGGGGGGAACAATCAGCCCCAGCATTTT
j_gene: TRBJ2-7; abundance: many; v_gene: TRBV5-1; d_gene: -; CDR3aa: CASSFEYSPLYEQYF; CDR3nt: TGCGCCAGCAGCTTTGAGTACAGCCCCCTCTACGAGCAGTACTTC
j_gene: TRBJ2-1; abundance: many; v_gene: TRBV20-1; d_gene: TRBD2; CDR3aa: CSANPGTSGTDEQFF; CDR3nt: TGCAGTGCTAACCCCGGGACTAGCGGGACTGATGAGCAGTTCTTC
j_gene: TRBJ1-1; abundance: many; v_gene: TRBV20-1; d_gene: -; CDR3aa: CSGGQNTEAFF; CDR3nt: TGCAGTGGTGGGCAGAACACTGAAGCTTTCTTT
j_gene: TRBJ1-1; abundance: few; v_gene: TRBV3-1; d_gene: -; CDR3aa: CASSQDHGAPEAFF; CDR3nt: TGTGCCAGCAGCCAAGATCATGGGGCCCCTGAAGCTTTCTTT
j_gene: TRBJ1-1; abundance: many; v_gene: TRBV6-2/TRBV6-3; d_gene: -; CDR3aa: CASSRSRADTEAFF; CDR3nt: TGTGCCAGCAGCCGGTCCCGGGCGGACACTGAAGCTTTCTTT
j_gene: TRBJ2-3; abundance: many; v_gene: TRBV25-1; d_gene: TRBD1; CDR3aa: CASSESGQGVADTQYF; CDR3nt: TGTGCCAGCAGTGAATCAGGACAGGGGGTCGCAGATACGCAGTATTTT
j_gene: TRBJ1-5; abundance: many; v_gene: TRBV5-1; d_gene: TRBD1; CDR3aa: CASSPGQGTQPQHF; CDR3nt: TGCGCCAGCAGCCCAGGACAGGGTACCCAGCCCCAGCATTTT
j_gene: TRBJ2-7; abundance: many; v_gene: TRBV5-6; d_gene: TRBD2; CDR3aa: CASSSIAGSYEQYF; CDR3nt: TGTGCCAGCAGCTCAATAGCGGGTTCCTACGAGCAGTACTTC
j_gene: TRBJ2-3; abundance: many; v_gene: TRBV20-1; d_gene: -; CDR3aa: CSASRGPSTDTQYF; CDR3nt: TGCAGTGCTAGTAGGGGCCCGAGCACAGATACGCAGTATTTT
j_gene: TRBJ1-3; abundance: many; v_gene: TRBV12-3/TRBV12-4; d_gene: -; CDR3aa: CASSSGRSSGNTIYF; CDR3nt: TGTGCCAGCAGTTCGGGCCGGAGCTCTGGAAACACCATATATTTT
j_gene: TRBJ2-1; abundance: many; v_gene: TRBV20-1; d_gene: -; CDR3aa: CSVGGISYNEQFF; CDR3nt: TGCAGCGTGGGGGGCATATCCTACAATGAGCAGTTCTTC
j_gene: TRBJ2-1; abundance: many; v_gene: TRBV11-2; d_gene: TRBD1; CDR3aa: CASSLSGQDYNEQFF; CDR3nt: TGTGCCAGCAGCTTATCGGGACAGGATTACAATGAGCAGTTCTTC
j_gene: TRBJ2-3; abundance: many; v_gene: TRBV5-6; d_gene: -; CDR3aa: CASSLLRDTSTDTQYF; CDR3nt: TGTGCCAGCAGCTTACTCCGGGACACCAGCACAGATACGCAGTATTTT
j_gene: TRBJ2-7; abundance: many; v_gene: TRBV4-1; d_gene: -; CDR3aa: CASSQQIEGSYEQYF; CDR3nt: TGCGCCAGCAGCCAACAAATTGAGGGTTCCTACGAGCAGTACTTC
j_gene: TRBJ2-7; abundance: many; v_gene: TRBV12-3/TRBV12-4; d_gene: -; CDR3aa: CASSPATTHIDEQYF; CDR3nt: TGTGCCAGCAGCCCAGCAACGACCCACATCGACGAGCAGTACTTC
j_gene: TRBJ2-7; abundance: few; v_gene: TRBV28; d_gene: -; CDR3aa: CASSPDLHGEQYF; CDR3nt: TGTGCCAGCAGCCCCGACCTTCATGGCGAGCAGTACTTC
j_gene: TRBJ2-1; abundance: many; v_gene: TRBV20-1; d_gene: -; CDR3aa: CSAVIGGSYNEQFF; CDR3nt: TGCAGTGCTGTGATAGGAGGCTCCTACAATGAGCAGTTCTTC
j_gene: TRBJ2-2; abundance: many; v_gene: TRBV5-1; d_gene: TRBD2; CDR3aa: CATNPTGTSGSLDTGELFF; CDR3nt: TGCGCCACCAACCCGACCGGGACTAGCGGGAGTTTGGACACCGGGGAGCTGTTTTTT
j_gene: TRBJ2-4; abundance: many; v_gene: TRBV28; d_gene: TRBD2; CDR3aa: CASSLAGSKNIQYF; CDR3nt: TGTGCCAGCAGCCTAGCGGGGTCCAAAAACATTCAGTACTTC